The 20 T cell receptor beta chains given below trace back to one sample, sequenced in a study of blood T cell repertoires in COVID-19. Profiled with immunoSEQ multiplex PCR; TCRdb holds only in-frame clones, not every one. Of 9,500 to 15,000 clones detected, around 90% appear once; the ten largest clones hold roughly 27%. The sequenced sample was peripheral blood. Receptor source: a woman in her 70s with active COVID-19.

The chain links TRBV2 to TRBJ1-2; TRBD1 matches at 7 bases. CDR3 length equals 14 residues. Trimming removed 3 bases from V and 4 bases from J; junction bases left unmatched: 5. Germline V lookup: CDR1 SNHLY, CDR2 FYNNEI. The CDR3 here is CASSEATGRYGYTF. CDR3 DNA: TGTGCCAGCAGTGAGGCGACAGGGCGCTATGGCTACACCTTC.

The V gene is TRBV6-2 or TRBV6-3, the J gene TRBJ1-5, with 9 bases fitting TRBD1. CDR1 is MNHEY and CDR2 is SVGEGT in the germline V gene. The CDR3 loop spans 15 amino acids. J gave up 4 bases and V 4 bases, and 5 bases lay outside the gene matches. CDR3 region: CASSLQGARNQPQHF. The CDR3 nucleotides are TGTGCCAGCAGTTTACAGGGGGCGCGGAATCAGCCCCAGCATTTT.

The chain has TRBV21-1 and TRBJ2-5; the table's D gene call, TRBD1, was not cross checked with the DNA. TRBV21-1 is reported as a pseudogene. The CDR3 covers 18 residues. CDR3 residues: CASTPRSPETGQRETQYF. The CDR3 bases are TGTGCCAGCACCCCTAGGTCCCCCGAGACAGGGCAAAGAGAGACCCAGTACTTC.

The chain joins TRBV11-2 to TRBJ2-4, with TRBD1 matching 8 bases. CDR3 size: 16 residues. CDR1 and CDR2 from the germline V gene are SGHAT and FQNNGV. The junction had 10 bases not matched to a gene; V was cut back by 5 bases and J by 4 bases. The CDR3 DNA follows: TGTGCCAGCAGCCCGGACAGGGTTAACTTAAAAAACATTCAGTACTTC. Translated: CASSPDRVNLKNIQYF.

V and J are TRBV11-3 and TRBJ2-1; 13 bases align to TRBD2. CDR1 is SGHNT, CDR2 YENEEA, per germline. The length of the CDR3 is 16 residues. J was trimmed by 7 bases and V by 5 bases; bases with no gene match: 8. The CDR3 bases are TGTGCCAGCAGCCGCTTCGGACTAGCGGGAGTTAATGAGCAGTTCTTC. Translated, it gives CASSRFGLAGVNEQFF.

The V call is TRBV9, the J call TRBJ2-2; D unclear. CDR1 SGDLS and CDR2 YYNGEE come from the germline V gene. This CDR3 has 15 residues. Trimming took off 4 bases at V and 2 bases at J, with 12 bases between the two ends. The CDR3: CASSPPSPNTGELFF. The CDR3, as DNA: TGTGCCAGCAGCCCCCCAAGCCCTAACACCGGGGAGCTGTTTTTT.

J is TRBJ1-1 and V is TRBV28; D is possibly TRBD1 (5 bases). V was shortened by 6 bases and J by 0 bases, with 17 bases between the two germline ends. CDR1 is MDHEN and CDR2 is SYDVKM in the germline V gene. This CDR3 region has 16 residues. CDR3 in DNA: TGTGCCAGCAGCTCCCCAGCCACAGGAATGAACACTGAAGCTTTCTTT. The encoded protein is CASSSPATGMNTEAFF.

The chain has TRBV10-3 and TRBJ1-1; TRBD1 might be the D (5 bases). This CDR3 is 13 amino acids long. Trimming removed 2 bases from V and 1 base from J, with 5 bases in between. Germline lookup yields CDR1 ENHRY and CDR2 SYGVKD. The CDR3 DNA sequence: TGTGCCATCAGTGAGAGGGGGAACACTGAAGCTTTCTTT. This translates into CAISERGNTEAFF.

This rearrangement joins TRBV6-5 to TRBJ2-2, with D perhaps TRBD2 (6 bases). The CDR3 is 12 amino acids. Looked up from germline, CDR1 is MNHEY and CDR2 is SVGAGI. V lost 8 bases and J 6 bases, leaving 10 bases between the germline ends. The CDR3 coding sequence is TGTGCCAGCGGCTCTAGCGCCGGGGAGCTGTTTTTT. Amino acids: CASGSSAGELFF.

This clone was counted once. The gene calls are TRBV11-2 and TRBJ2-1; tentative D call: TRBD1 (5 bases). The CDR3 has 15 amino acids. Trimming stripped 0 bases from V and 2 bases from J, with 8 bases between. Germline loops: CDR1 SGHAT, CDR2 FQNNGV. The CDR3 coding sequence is TGTGCCAGCAGCTTAGAGCTAGGGGCCTACAATGAGCAGTTCTTC. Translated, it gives CASSLELGAYNEQFF.

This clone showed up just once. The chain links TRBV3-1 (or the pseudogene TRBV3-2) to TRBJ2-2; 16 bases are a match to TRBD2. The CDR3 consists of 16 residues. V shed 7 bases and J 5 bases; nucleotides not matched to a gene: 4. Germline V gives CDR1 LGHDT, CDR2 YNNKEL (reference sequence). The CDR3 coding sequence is TGTGCCAGCACCGGGACTAGCGGGAGGGTAACCGGGGAGCTGTTTTTT. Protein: CASTGTSGRVTGELFF.

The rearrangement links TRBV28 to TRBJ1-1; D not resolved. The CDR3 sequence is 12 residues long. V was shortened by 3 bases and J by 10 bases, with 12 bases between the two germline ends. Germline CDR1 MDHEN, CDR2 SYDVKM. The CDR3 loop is CASSFTVRGAFF. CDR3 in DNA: TGTGCCAGCAGTTTTACGGTTCGGGGAGCTTTCTTT.

DNA of the CDR3: TGTGCCAGCAGCTTAGTGTGGGTAGCGGGGCATAGCACAGATACGCAGTATTTT. Its protein product is CASSLVWVAGHSTDTQYF. J is TRBJ2-3 and V is TRBV7-8; TRBD2 matches at 8 bases. Germline V CDR1 and CDR2: SGHVS, FQNEAQ. V trimming: 1 base; J trimming: 0 bases; junction bases outside the gene matches: 9. CDR3 size: 18 residues.

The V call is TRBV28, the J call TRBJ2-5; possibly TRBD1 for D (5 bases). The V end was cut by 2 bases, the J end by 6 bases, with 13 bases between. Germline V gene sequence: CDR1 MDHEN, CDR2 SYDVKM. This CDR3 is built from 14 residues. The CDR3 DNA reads TGTGCCAGCAGTTTAACCCAGGGCGGAAAGACCCAGTACTTC. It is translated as CASSLTQGGKTQYF. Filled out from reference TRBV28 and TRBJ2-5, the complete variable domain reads DVKVTQSSRYLVKRTGEKVFLECVQDMDHENMFWYRQDPGLGLRLIYFSYDVKMKEKGDIPEGYSVSREKKERFSLILESASTNQTSMYLCASSLTQGGKTQYFGPGTRLLVL.

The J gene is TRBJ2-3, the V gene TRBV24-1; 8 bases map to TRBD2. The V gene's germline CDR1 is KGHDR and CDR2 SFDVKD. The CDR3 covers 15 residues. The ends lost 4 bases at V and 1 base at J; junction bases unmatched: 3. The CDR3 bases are TGTGCCACCAGTGACCCGACTAGCGGCACAGATACGCAGTATTTT. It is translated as CATSDPTSGTDTQYF.

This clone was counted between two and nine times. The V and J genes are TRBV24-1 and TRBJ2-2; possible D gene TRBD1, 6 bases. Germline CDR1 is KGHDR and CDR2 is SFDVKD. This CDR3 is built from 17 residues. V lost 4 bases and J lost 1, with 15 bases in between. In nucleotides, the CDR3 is TGTGCCACCAGTGAGACTCCGGGACAAGAGAACACCGGGGAGCTGTTTTTT. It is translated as CATSETPGQENTGELFF.

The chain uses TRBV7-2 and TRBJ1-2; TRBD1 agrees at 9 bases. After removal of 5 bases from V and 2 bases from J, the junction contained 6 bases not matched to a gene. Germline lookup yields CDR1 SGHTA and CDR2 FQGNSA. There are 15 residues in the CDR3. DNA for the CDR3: TGTGCCAGCAGCGCCCGGGACAGGGCGAACTATGGCTACACCTTC. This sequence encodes CASSARDRANYGYTF.

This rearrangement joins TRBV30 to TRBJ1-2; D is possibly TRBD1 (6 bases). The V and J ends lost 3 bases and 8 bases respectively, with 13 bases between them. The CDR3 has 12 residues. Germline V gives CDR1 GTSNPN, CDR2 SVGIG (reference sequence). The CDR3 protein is CAWSRGGGGYTF. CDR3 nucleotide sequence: TGTGCCTGGAGCCGAGGGGGGGGAGGCTACACCTTC.

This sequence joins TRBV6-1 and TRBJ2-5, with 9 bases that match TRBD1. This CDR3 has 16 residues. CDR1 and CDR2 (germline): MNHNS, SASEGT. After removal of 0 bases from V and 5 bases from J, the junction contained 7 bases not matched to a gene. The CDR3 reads CASSEAGTGLWETQYF. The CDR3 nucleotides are TGTGCCAGCAGTGAAGCGGGGACAGGGTTGTGGGAGACCCAGTACTTC.

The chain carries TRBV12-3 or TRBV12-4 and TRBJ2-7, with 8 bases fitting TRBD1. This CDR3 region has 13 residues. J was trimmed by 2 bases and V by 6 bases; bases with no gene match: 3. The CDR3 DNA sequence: TGTGCCAGCAGCCAGACAGGGGCCTACGAGCAGTACTTC. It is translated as CASSQTGAYEQYF.